This is a list of T cell receptor beta chains from one sample in a study of T-cell reconstitution after alpha-beta-depleted transplantation in children. MiXCR was run by TCRdb on the PCR reads, yielding one entry per CDR3 protein. This table holds about 72,000 distinct CDR3 sequences, just under 7.5% found once. The starting material was PBMCs from the stem cell graft donor, obtained from the stem cell graft. Receptors were obtained from a human donor who donated a stem cell graft to a child with acute lymphoblastic leukemia. Both conserved end residues are part of each CDR3. Each record gives: V gene, D gene, J gene, clone size, CDR3 protein, CDR3 DNA. D genes are given only for firm matches. Clone size is shown for a subset of rows, as once, few, many or a class of expanded clone.

TRBV6-5,TRBD2,TRBJ2-1,many,CASSRGLENNEQFF,TGTGCCAGCAGTAGGGGACTAGAGAACAATGAGCAGTTCTTC
TRBV12-5,TRBD1,TRBJ1-1,many,CASGFWDRGLLTEAFF,TGTGCTAGTGGTTTTTGGGACAGGGGGCTTCTTACTGAAGCTTTCTTT
TRBV14,NA,TRBJ1-3,few,CASSQTVKLTPGNTIYF,TGTGCCAGCAGCCAAACAGTCAAATTAACCCCTGGAAACACCATATATTTT
TRBV5-1,TRBD2,TRBJ2-5,many,CASSREGPIQETQYF,TGCGCCAGCAGCCGGGAGGGACCGATCCAAGAGACCCAGTACTTC
TRBV7-6,TRBD2,TRBJ2-3,NA,CASSLGSGGSTDTQYF,TGTGCCAGCAGCTTAGGGTCGGGGGGGAGCACAGATACGCAGTATTTT
TRBV5-1,TRBD1,TRBJ1-2,many,CASSPGQGRFYGYTF,TGCGCCAGCAGCCCCGGACAGGGTCGTTTCTATGGCTACACCTTC
TRBV12-3/TRBV12-4,NA,TRBJ2-7,many,CASSLRIGPYEQYF,TGTGCCAGCAGTCTCCGTATAGGGCCCTACGAGCAGTACTTC
TRBV13,NA,TRBJ2-5,NA,CASSLSTDLETQYF,TGTGCCAGCAGCCTCTCGACAGATTTAGAGACCCAGTACTTC
TRBV7-2,TRBD2,TRBJ2-1,many,CASSELAGGINEQFF,TGTGCCAGCAGCGAACTAGCGGGAGGGATCAATGAGCAGTTCTTC
TRBV5-1,TRBD2,TRBJ2-5,few,CASSSLAGQETQYF,TGCGCCAGCAGCTCTCTAGCGGGCCAAGAGACCCAGTACTTC
TRBV5-1,NA,TRBJ2-2,many,CASSLNRETNTGELFF,TGCGCCAGCAGCCTGAACCGGGAGACGAACACCGGGGAGCTGTTTTTT
TRBV12-3/TRBV12-4,NA,TRBJ1-4,few,CASSSVATNEKLFF,TGTGCCAGCAGTTCTGTTGCAACTAATGAAAAACTGTTTTTT
TRBV29-1,NA,TRBJ2-3,NA,CSVEASTDTQYF,TGCAGCGTGGAGGCTAGCACAGATACGCAGTATTTT
TRBV28,NA,TRBJ2-2,NA,CASSRRQPTGELFF,TGTGCCAGCAGTCGGAGACAGCCCACCGGGGAGCTGTTTTTT
TRBV12-3/TRBV12-4,TRBD2,TRBJ2-1,many,CASFPLSGGAGNEQFF,TGTGCCAGCTTCCCCCTCAGCGGGGGGGCAGGCAATGAGCAGTTCTTC
TRBV20-1,NA,TRBJ2-7,NA,CSARPGVLEQYF,TGCAGTGCTAGACCTGGGGTCCTCGAGCAGTACTTC
TRBV12-3/TRBV12-4,NA,TRBJ2-5,many,CASSLTGGRETQYF,TGTGCCAGCAGTTTGACAGGAGGAAGGGAGACCCAGTACTTC
TRBV18,NA,TRBJ2-5,many,CASSPLVQETQYF,TGTGCCAGCTCACCACTAGTACAAGAGACCCAGTACTTC
TRBV6-5,NA,TRBJ2-7,many,CASSYGGPSYEQYF,TGTGCCAGCAGTTACGGCGGGCCCTCCTACGAGCAGTACTTC
TRBV5-1,NA,TRBJ2-1,NA,CASSLAIAGYNEQFF,TGCGCCAGCAGCTTGGCGATAGCTGGCTACAATGAGCAGTTCTTC
TRBV12-3/TRBV12-4,NA,TRBJ2-7,NA,CASIFAGTYEQYF,TGTGCCAGCATTTTCGCAGGCACCTACGAGCAGTACTTC
TRBV7-8,NA,TRBJ1-1,few,CASSLVGTGSDTEAFF,TGTGCCAGCAGCTTAGTTGGAACAGGGTCGGACACTGAAGCTTTCTTT
TRBV18,NA,TRBJ2-6,many,CASSPPDIAGANVLTF,TGTGCCAGCTCACCACCGGATATAGCGGGGGCCAACGTCCTGACTTTC
TRBV3-1,NA,TRBJ1-5,many,CASSQGGGYSNQPQHF,TGTGCCAGCAGCCAAGGTGGAGGTTATAGCAATCAGCCCCAGCATTTT
TRBV11-3,NA,TRBJ2-1,NA,CASSLVRGEQFF,TGTGCCAGCAGCTTAGTGAGGGGTGAGCAGTTCTTC
TRBV12-3/TRBV12-4,NA,TRBJ1-1,many,CASSLDRPNTEAFF,TGTGCCAGCAGTTTAGACAGGCCGAACACTGAAGCTTTCTTT
TRBV6-6,TRBD1,TRBJ1-2,NA,CASSPYRGTGRSGYTF,TGTGCCAGCAGCCCCTATCGCGGGACAGGGAGGTCTGGCTACACCTTC
TRBV12-3/TRBV12-4,NA,TRBJ1-5,many,CASSSGSPGNQPQHF,TGTGCCAGCAGTTCAGGGTCTCCCGGCAATCAGCCCCAGCATTTT
TRBV15,NA,TRBJ1-1,NA,CATSRDHSTVPNTEAFF,TGTGCCACCAGCAGAGACCACTCGACAGTGCCTAACACTGAAGCTTTCTTT
TRBV27,TRBD1,TRBJ2-7,few,CASSLGPGGFDEQYF,TGTGCCAGCAGTTTAGGGCCAGGGGGCTTTGACGAGCAGTACTTC
TRBV19,TRBD2,TRBJ2-1,NA,CASSIQLAGAPYNEQFF,TGTGCCAGTAGTATACAACTAGCGGGGGCCCCCTACAATGAGCAGTTCTTC
TRBV21-1,NA,TRBJ1-4,NA,CASKYGGLEEKLFF,TGTGCCAGCAAGTACGGGGGGCTAGAAGAAAAACTGTTTTTT
TRBV7-2,TRBD2,TRBJ2-1,many,CASSSASGGASEQFF,TGTGCCAGCAGCTCTGCTAGCGGGGGGGCCAGTGAGCAGTTCTTC
TRBV12-3/TRBV12-4,TRBD2,TRBJ2-7,many,CASSPRTSGTAASEQYF,TGTGCCAGCAGTCCCAGGACTAGCGGGACCGCCGCCAGCGAGCAGTACTTC
TRBV29-1,NA,TRBJ1-1,many,CSVGENTEAFF,TGCAGCGTTGGAGAGAACACTGAAGCTTTCTTT
TRBV29-1,TRBD2,TRBJ2-1,many,CSVEKTSGRYEQFF,TGCAGCGTTGAAAAGACTAGCGGGAGATATGAGCAGTTCTTC
TRBV5-1,NA,TRBJ2-3,many,CASSEGPDTQYF,TGCGCCAGCAGCGAGGGACCAGATACGCAGTATTTT
TRBV29-1,NA,TRBJ2-2,many,CSVDKTAGELFF,TGCAGCGTTGATAAGACAGCCGGGGAGCTGTTTTTT
TRBV12-3/TRBV12-4,TRBD1,TRBJ1-4,many,CASSPGQTNEKLFF,TGTGCCAGCAGTCCGGGACAGACTAATGAAAAACTGTTTTTT
TRBV5-1,NA,TRBJ2-2,many,CASSLWTGSNTGELFF,TGCGCCAGCAGCCTCTGGACTGGATCGAACACCGGGGAGCTGTTTTTT
TRBV14,NA,TRBJ2-3,many,CASSQGIGPADTQYF,TGTGCCAGCAGCCAAGGAATAGGGCCCGCAGATACGCAGTATTTT
TRBV27,NA,TRBJ1-2,NA,CASSFLDEYGYTF,TGTGCCAGCAGTTTTCTAGATGAATATGGCTACACCTTC
TRBV7-8,TRBD2,TRBJ2-7,NA,CASSLASGNSYEQYF,TGTGCCAGCAGCTTAGCGAGCGGGAACTCCTACGAGCAGTACTTC
TRBV7-8,TRBD2,TRBJ2-7,NA,CASSFGLAGGHTYEQYF,TGTGCCAGCAGCTTTGGACTAGCGGGAGGCCATACCTACGAGCAGTACTTC
TRBV5-5,NA,TRBJ2-2,many,CASSPQEGAWTGELFF,TGTGCCAGCAGCCCTCAGGAGGGGGCATGGACCGGGGAGCTGTTTTTT
TRBV28,NA,TRBJ1-4,many,CASSLVVVWGATNEKLFF,TGTGCCAGCAGTTTAGTAGTTGTCTGGGGGGCAACTAATGAAAAACTGTTTTTT
TRBV7-3,NA,TRBJ2-3,many,CASSYTGSDTQYF,TGTGCCAGCAGCTATACAGGGTCAGATACGCAGTATTTT
TRBV4-3,NA,TRBJ1-5,NA,CASSQDASQGDQPQHF,TGCGCCAGCAGCCAAGATGCGTCACAGGGAGATCAGCCCCAGCATTTT
TRBV4-2,NA,TRBJ1-5,few,CASSPEGSSNQPQHF,TGTGCCAGCAGCCCAGAGGGGAGCAGCAATCAGCCCCAGCATTTT